These T cell receptor beta chains were read from a single sample in a study of radiation and T cells in renal cell carcinoma. The method was immunoSEQ multiplex PCR; TCRdb's version includes in-frame clones alone and lacks a portion of them. The sample shows 120,000 or so clones, roughly four fifths of them seen only once. Material: blood, obtained from a patient whose treatment included radiotherapy and nephrectomy. The receptor source for this set is a man aged 45 to 65 with renal cell carcinoma. CDR3s include the opening cysteine and the closing phenylalanine or tryptophan. The order of the fields is D gene, clone size, J gene, V gene, CDR3 DNA, CDR3 protein. The D gene is left open where the match is weak. The listing skips clone size in some rows; elsewhere it reads once, few, many or a size class.

TRBD1 NA TRBJ2-7 TRBV30 TGTGCCTGGGTCCCCGGCCCCGGGACAGCCTCCTACGAGCAGTACTTC CAWVPGPGTASYEQYF
TRBD2 NA TRBJ2-3 TRBV4-1 TGCGCCAGCAGCCGCCCTCCCGGGGGGGTCAGCACAGATACGCAGTATTTT CASSRPPGGVSTDTQYF
TRBD2 NA TRBJ2-1 TRBV4-3 TGCGCCAGCAGCCAAGAGGGACTAGGTCTGTATGAGCAGTTCTTC CASSQEGLGLYEQFF
NA NA TRBJ2-3 TRBV9 TGTGCCAGCAGCCCAAGGTCGGCGGGCTCTAGCACAGATACGCAGTATTTT CASSPRSAGSSTDTQYF
TRBD2 NA TRBJ2-3 TRBV6-6 TGTGCCAGCAGTCCACTAGCGGGGGGGGCAAGAGATACGCAGTATTTT CASSPLAGGARDTQYF
TRBD1 NA TRBJ1-3 TRBV30 TGTGCCTGGAGTCCAGGGACAGCAAACACCATATATTTT CAWSPGTANTIYF
TRBD1 NA TRBJ2-7 TRBV28 TGTGCCAGCAGTCTACCCTCGGGGACAGGGGGCGTCGAGCAGTACTTC CASSLPSGTGGVEQYF
TRBD1 NA TRBJ2-7 TRBV4-1 TGCGCCAGCAGCCAAGATCCAGGGGGAAGCTCCTACGAGCAGTACTTC CASSQDPGGSSYEQYF
TRBD1 NA TRBJ2-7 TRBV14 TGTGCCAGCAGCGAAGGACAGGGGGCGGTATACGAGCAGTACTTC CASSEGQGAVYEQYF
NA NA TRBJ2-5 TRBV6-5 TGTGCCAGCAGTTACTTAGACAGTAGGGAGACCCAGTACTTC CASSYLDSRETQYF
NA NA TRBJ2-7 TRBV6-6 TGTGCCAGCAGTTACGCCGGGTTTTACTACGAGCAGTACTTC CASSYAGFYYEQYF
TRBD2 NA TRBJ2-2 TRBV5-1 TGCGCCAGCAGCTTGGACCGCACTTTTCTAGCGGGAGGGGTTTTCGGGGAGCTGTTTTTT CASSLDRTFLAGGVFGELFF
NA NA TRBJ1-5 TRBV4-1 TGCGCCAGCGGGCGGACGGGGACCGATCAGCCCCAGCATTTT CASGRTGTDQPQHF
NA few TRBJ2-7 TRBV9 TGTGCCAGCAGCACCCGACACTACGAGCAGTACTTC CASSTRHYEQYF
NA NA TRBJ1-5 TRBV6-1 TGTGCCAGCAGGGACTGGTTGAATCAGCCCCAGCATTTT CASRDWLNQPQHF
NA NA TRBJ1-1 TRBV5-1 TGCGCCAGCAGCCGTTTCCTTTACAGGGCCGGGAGTAAGAACACTGAAGCTTTCTTT CASSRFLYRAGSKNTEAFF
TRBD1 few TRBJ1-2 TRBV4-3 TGCGCCAGCAGCCAAGACCTCCCCAGGGGGGAAGGCTACACCTTC CASSQDLPRGEGYTF
TRBD1 NA TRBJ2-5 TRBV2 TGTGCCAGCAGGGCAGGGGGCTGGGAGACCCAGTACTTC CASRAGGWETQYF
NA NA TRBJ1-1 TRBV6-5 TGTGCCAGCACCAAGGGGGTTGGGAACACTGAAGCTTTCTTT CASTKGVGNTEAFF
TRBD2 NA TRBJ2-1 TRBV7-9 TGTGCCAGCATGGCTGGTGGCGGGAGGGTCCTTAGGTACAATGAGCAGTTCTTC CASMAGGGRVLRYNEQFF
NA NA TRBJ2-7 TRBV2 TGTGCCAGCAGTGGACAGAACGGGGGCTACGAGCAGTACTTC CASSGQNGGYEQYF
NA NA TRBJ2-3 TRBV29-1 TGCAGCGCCCTACAGAGCACAGATACGCAGTATTTT CSALQSTDTQYF
NA NA TRBJ2-7 TRBV10-1 TGCGCCAGCAGCCTCCGAGCCCCCTACGAGCAGTACTTC CASSLRAPYEQYF
NA once TRBJ1-1 TRBV12-5 TGTGCTAGTGGGAGGGACGGCACTGAAGCTTTCTTT CASGRDGTEAFF
TRBD2 once TRBJ2-7 TRBV30 TGTGCCTGGAGTGTACTAAGCGGGAACGAGCAGTACTTC CAWSVLSGNEQYF
NA NA TRBJ2-7 TRBV6-6 TGTGCCACCTGGGGGCTACCCTCCTACGAGCAGTACTTC CATWGLPSYEQYF
TRBD2 NA TRBJ2-3 TRBV5-1 TGCGCCAGCAGCTTGCCCCTAGCGGGAGGTCTTACAGATACGCAGTATTTT CASSLPLAGGLTDTQYF
NA NA TRBJ2-7 TRBV6-1 TGTGCCAGCAGGGAGGAAGGACTAAGAGACTACGAGCAGTACTTC CASREEGLRDYEQYF
NA NA TRBJ2-7 TRBV29-1 TGCAGCGTTGTACAGGATTCCTACGAGCAGTACTTC CSVVQDSYEQYF
NA few TRBJ2-2 TRBV10-1 TGCGCCAGCAGTGAGACGTTATTAAGTGGCAGGCCCGCGAACACCGGGGAGCTGTTTTTT CASSETLLSGRPANTGELFF
NA NA TRBJ2-5 TRBV5-1 TGCGCCAGCAGCTTGCTCACAGGGCGACAAGAGACCCAGTACTTC CASSLLTGRQETQYF
NA NA TRBJ2-3 TRBV7-9 TGTGCCAGCAGCGCAACAGGGCCAGATACGCAGTATTTT CASSATGPDTQYF
NA once TRBJ2-2 TRBV9 TGTGCCAGCAGCCCCCGAACGGGACTCACGAACACCGGGGAGCTGTTTTTT CASSPRTGLTNTGELFF
NA NA TRBJ2-7 TRBV5-4 TGTGCCAGCAGCTCTCTGAACGGCTACGAGCAGTACTTC CASSSLNGYEQYF
NA NA TRBJ1-1 TRBV11-2 TGTGCCAGCAGCCCTATTTCAGGGCGTAACACTGAAGCTTTCTTT CASSPISGRNTEAFF
TRBD1 NA TRBJ2-7 TRBV10-1 TGCGCCAGCAGTGGACAGGGGCCGGCCTACGAGCAGTACTTC CASSGQGPAYEQYF